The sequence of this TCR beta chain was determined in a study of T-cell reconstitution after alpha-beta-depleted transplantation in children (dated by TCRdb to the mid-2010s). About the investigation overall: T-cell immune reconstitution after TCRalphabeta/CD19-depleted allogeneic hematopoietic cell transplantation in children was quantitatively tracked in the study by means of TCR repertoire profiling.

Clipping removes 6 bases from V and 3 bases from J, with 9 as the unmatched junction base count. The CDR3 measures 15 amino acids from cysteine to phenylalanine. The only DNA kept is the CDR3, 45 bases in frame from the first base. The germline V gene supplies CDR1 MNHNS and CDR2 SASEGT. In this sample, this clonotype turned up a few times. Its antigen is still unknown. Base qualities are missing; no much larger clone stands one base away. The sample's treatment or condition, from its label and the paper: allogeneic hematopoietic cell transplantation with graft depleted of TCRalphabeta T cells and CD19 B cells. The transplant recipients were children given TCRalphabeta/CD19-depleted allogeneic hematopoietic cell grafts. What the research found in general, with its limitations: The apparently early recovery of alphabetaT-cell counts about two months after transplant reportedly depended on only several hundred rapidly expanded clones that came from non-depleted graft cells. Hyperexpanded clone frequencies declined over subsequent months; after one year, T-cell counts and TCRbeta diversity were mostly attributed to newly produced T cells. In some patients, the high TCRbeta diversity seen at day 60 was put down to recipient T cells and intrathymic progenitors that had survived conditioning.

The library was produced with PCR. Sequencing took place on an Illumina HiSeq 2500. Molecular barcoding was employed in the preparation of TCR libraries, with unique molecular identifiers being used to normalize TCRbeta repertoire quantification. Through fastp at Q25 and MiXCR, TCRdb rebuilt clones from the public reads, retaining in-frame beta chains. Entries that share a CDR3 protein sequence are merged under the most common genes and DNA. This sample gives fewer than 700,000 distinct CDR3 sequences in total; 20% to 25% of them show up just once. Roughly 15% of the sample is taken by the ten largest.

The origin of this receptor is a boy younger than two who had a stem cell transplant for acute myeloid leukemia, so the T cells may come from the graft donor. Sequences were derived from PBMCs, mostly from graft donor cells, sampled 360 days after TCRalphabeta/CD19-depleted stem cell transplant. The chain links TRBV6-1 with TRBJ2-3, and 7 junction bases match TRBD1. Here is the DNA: TGTGCCAGCAGAACAGGGGCCGCCCGAACAGATACGCAGTATTTT. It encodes CASRTGAARTDTQYF.